This TCR beta chain was profiled in a study of T cell responses to AZD1222 COVID-19 vaccine. Findings and limits, study-wide: Donors were largely white British and mainly female; clonal diversity was possibly underestimated. Of spike-specific TCRs, nearly half reportedly target regions left unmutated in variants.

With regard to this clone: Its antigen remains unknown.

Here immunoSEQ multiplex PCR was the method, and the copy in TCRdb shows in-frame clones only, minus some. The repertoire holds roughly 110,000 clones, with 80% to 95% as singletons. The CDR3 extends over 16 amino acids. The genes are TRBV21-1 and TRBJ2-7; no check of the table's D call, TRBD2, against the DNA was made. TRBV21-1 is classified as a pseudogene. The sequenced sample was peripheral blood, obtained 28 days after the second AZD1222 dose. The receptor was isolated from an adult who received the AZD1222 COVID-19 vaccine. The CDR3 DNA follows: TGTGCCAGCAGCAAAGTTAGCGGGAGTCGGCCCTACGAGCAGTACTTC. The encoded protein is CASSKVSGSRPYEQYF.